This TCR beta chain was identified during a study of T-cell memory formation after mild COVID-19. Overall study: Largely, TCR clusters stayed within a single donor.

Study-level points and caveats: Those CD4+ clones that contracted were mainly in CM and EM (CD8+ ones in EMRA). Detection of some responders pre-infection suggested pre-existing cross-reactive memory T cells participated.

This clonotype occurred a few times. Its antigen is unknown. The CDR3 consists of 12 residues. The ends were cut back, 6 bases at V and 8 bases at J, with 11 bases in the middle. Via MiXCR, TCRdb re-called the 5' RACE reads, giving one row per CDR3 protein. The repertoire holds under 150,000 distinct CDR3 sequences, 22% seen once, with about two fifths in the top ten. The origin of this receptor is a man aged 18 to 35 who had mild COVID-19 (a few samples of this study predate the infection). Cell type and time point are not known. The gene calls are TRBV12-3 or TRBV12-4 and TRBJ2-1; TRBD2 might be the D (5 bases). The sample consisted of PBMCs or a T cell subset sorted from them (not recorded which). The CDR3 protein is CASSNSADEQFF. CDR3 in DNA: TGTGCCAGCAGCAATAGCGCAGATGAGCAGTTCTTC.